This T cell receptor beta chain is from a study of T cells in Graves' hyperthyroidism and ophthalmopathy (dated by TCRdb to about 2019). Background on the whole study: Peripheral blood samples were taken at the time of initial diagnosis, prior to any treatment. TCR Vbeta CDR3 sequencing of some 140 peripheral blood samples (approximately 44 ophthalmopathy, over 70 hyperthyroidism and roughly 17 progressor patients) is reported in the paper. To identify distinguishing TCR V-J signatures, a discovery cohort of some 100 patients was used, comprising some 45 with Graves' ophthalmopathy and some 57 with stable Graves' hyperthyroidism. The roughly 91 discovery patients were randomly divided into training and test sets at a 7:3 ratio. After sampling, hyperthyroidism patients received methimazole starting at 30 mg daily, and ophthalmopathy patients received high-dose intravenous methylprednisolone. Whether ophthalmopathy could be predicted prospectively was tested in an independent validation cohort made up of 18 hyperthyroidism patients plus 17 patients who later progressed to ophthalmopathy. The study also compared thyroid tissue and blood T-cell repertoires from about six Graves' hyperthyroidism patients.

Comments on this clonotype: No antigen is known for it. The sample holds no much larger clone one base away, and base qualities are not on file.

Hyperthyroidism patients were newly diagnosed, with disease duration under 2 months, and aged 18 to 65 years. Patients with uncontrolled infections, other autoimmune diseases, pregnancy or lactation were excluded. Clinical symptoms, serum thyroxine and TRAb, thyroid ultrasound, and orbital computed tomography formed the basis for the diagnoses. Blood from progressor patients was collected at the time of first diagnosis with hyperthyroidism, before any ophthalmopathy symptoms had appeared. PBMCs were isolated from about 9 ml of fresh peripheral blood by Ficoll-Paque density gradient centrifugation. Progressor patients were initially diagnosed with Graves' hyperthyroidism and developed ophthalmopathy during follow-up. Total RNA was extracted using Trizol reagent, and RNA quality was assessed on an Agilent 2100 Bioanalyzer. The TCR beta CDR3 regions were amplified from RNA transcripts. The TCR CDR3 was subjected to a first round of RT-PCR using the HTBI primer set and the Qiagen OneStep RT-PCR kit. A second multiplex PCR round built the libraries, followed by size selection and purification. The libraries were sequenced on an Illumina HiSeq2000 using paired-end 100 bp reads. Per the original workflow: SOAPnuke was used to process the raw data, with reads discarded if the reads contained adapters or uncalled bases, had a mean Phred below 15, or lacked an exact constant-primer or identifier match. COPE v1.2.5 was used to merge the high-quality paired reads, and each unique nucleotide sequence was defined as a clonotype. MiTCR v1.1 was used to align clonotypes to the IMGT TRBV, TRBD and TRBJ reference segments. The analysis included only V-J combinations with a frequency above 0.0001, which together covered around 99% of the repertoires. The TCS score was defined as F50 (clonal expansion) divided by E x V (chaos), with BLOSUM62-based TCRdist calculated between CDR3 peptides within each V-J. Welch's t-statistics and random forest reduced 450 to 600 V-J features to 10 to 15, which were used in a naive Bayes classifier (R e1071). The public reads were quality trimmed at Q25 with fastp and then assembled into clones with MiXCR by TCRdb, keeping productive beta chains. Rows with one shared CDR3 protein collapse into an entry with the most common genes and DNA. The V and J calls and clone size come from TCRdb's table, not from the authors' own analysis. The sample profile shows fewer than 500,000 distinct CDR3 sequences; roughly 14% of them were found once. The ten largest clones capture around 20% of the sample.

Broad study findings and their caveats: In validation, the model predicted progression to ophthalmopathy a median of roughly six months before onset, with roughly 68% sensitivity and roughly 73% specificity. In cross-validation, a model built on a 13 V-J signature told ophthalmopathy apart from stable hyperthyroidism with 85% to 90% sensitivity and around 84% specificity, and in testing the same model reached 80%/75%. Most expanded thyroid clonotypes (frequency above 0.001) were also detected in blood, a finding suggesting that blood repertoires may reflect thyroid immune responses. Sample size was not statistically predetermined, and investigators were not blinded to group allocation.

The sequence was collected from a young man with Graves' hyperthyroidism that later progressed to Graves' ophthalmopathy. Specimen: blood.

The DNA sequence is TGTGCCAGCAGTCAGGGACAGGGTGACTATGGCTACACCTTC. This sequence encodes CASSQGQGDYGYTF. The chain was built from TRBV6-5 and TRBJ1-2; the junction holds 9 bases that match TRBD1. V and J are trimmed by 5 bases and 3 bases, and the gene matches miss 4 bases of the junction. Via the germline V gene, CDR1 is MNHEY and CDR2 SVGAGI. Measured from the cysteine to the phenylalanine, the CDR3 is 14 residues long. CDR3 DNA only is kept here, 42 bases in frame from base 1.